This T cell receptor (beta chain) emerged from a study of T-cell reconstitution after alpha-beta-depleted transplantation in children. Whole-study findings and limits: Newly made T cells mostly supplied T-cell counts and diversity one year after transplant. Reportedly, only several hundred clones from non-depleted graft cells drove alpha-beta T-cell counts at about two months. It was surviving recipient T cells and thymic progenitors that gave some patients high TCRbeta diversity at day 60.

Germline lookup yields CDR1 SGHNT and CDR2 YENEEA. Between the trimmed V and J ends, which lost 3 bases and 5 bases, there was a span of 10 bases. This CDR3 is built from 13 residues. This clonotype was recorded many times. Its specificity is not known. During its preparation, the TCRbeta library received unique molecular identifiers. TCRdb re-called the PCR reads with MiXCR, one entry per CDR3 protein. The sample includes hundreds of thousands of distinct CDR3 sequences, 9.5% to 13% of them seen just once. This clonotype was obtained from a boy in the first two years of life with acute myeloid leukemia, due to receive a stem cell transplant. Source: PBMCs, taken before TCRalphabeta/CD19-depleted stem cell transplant. The chain carries TRBV11-3 and TRBJ2-5, with D perhaps matching TRBD2 (5 bases). The CDR3 loop reads CASSLDLIETQYF. For the CDR3, the DNA is TGTGCCAGCAGCTTGGACTTGATCGAGACCCAGTACTTC. The whole variable domain, filled in from reference TRBV11-3 and TRBJ2-5, reads EAGVVQSPRYKIIEKKQPVAFWCNPISGHNTLYWYLQNLGQGPELLIRYENEEAVDDSQLPKDRFSAERLKGVDSTLKIQPAELGDSAVYLCASSLDLIETQYFGPGTRLLVL.